This T cell receptor (beta chain) was identified in a study of shared clonotypes between healthy human individuals. With 0 bases removed from V and 8 bases from J, the gap between germline ends came to 16 bases. The germline CDR1 and CDR2 sequences are WNHNN and SYGVQD (reference sequence). The CDR3 is made up of 15 amino acids. Repertoires were generated with immunoSEQ multiplex PCR, while TCRdb's copy carries only in-frame clones and drops some. The sample comprises about 560,000 clones, around 76% of which are singletons, and 12% rests with the top ten. This rearrangement joins TRBV10-1 to TRBJ1-2, with a possible D match to TRBD1 (5 bases). The sequenced sample was PBMCs. The TCR comes from a woman between 40 and 55 years old in good health. Some clones in this sample may be carry-over from other donors' samples. The CDR3 loop is CASSESRTGGRGYTF. Here the CDR3 DNA reads TGCGCCAGCAGTGAGTCGAGGACGGGGGGTAGAGGCTACACCTTC.